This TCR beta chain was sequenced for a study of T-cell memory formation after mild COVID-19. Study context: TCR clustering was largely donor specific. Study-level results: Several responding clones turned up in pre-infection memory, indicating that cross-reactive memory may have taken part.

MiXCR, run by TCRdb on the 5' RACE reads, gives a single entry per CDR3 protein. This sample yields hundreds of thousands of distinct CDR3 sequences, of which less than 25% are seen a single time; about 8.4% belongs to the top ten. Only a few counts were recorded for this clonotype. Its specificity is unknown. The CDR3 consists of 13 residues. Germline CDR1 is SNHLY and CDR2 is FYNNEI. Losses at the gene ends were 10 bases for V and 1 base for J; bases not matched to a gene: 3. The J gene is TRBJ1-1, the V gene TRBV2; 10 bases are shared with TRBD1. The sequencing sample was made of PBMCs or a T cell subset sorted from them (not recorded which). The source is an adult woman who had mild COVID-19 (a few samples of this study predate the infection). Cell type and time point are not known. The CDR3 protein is CATGDRGNTEAFF. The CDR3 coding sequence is TGTGCCACCGGGGACAGGGGGAACACTGAAGCTTTCTTT.